This TCR beta chain derives from a study of blood T cell repertoires in COVID-19. As for the study in general: Donors in the United States, Italy and Spain gave samples during acute or convalescent COVID-19. From T cells, B-cell-depleted T cells, or PBMCs came the material, which was cDNA or gDNA.

The CDR3 loop spans 13 amino acids. V dropped 6 bases and J dropped 7; count of bases not matched to a gene: 4. Germline-derived CDR1 and CDR2 are KGHDR and SFDVKD. Original methodology: Cell counts per sample came from amplifying reference gene primers. The data were produced by immunoSEQ multiplex PCR, yet TCRdb's version contains in-frame clones alone and is incomplete. The V and J calls and the clone size are those of that table, but D and trimming were determined from the DNA. The sample lists 90,000 to 110,000 clones, around 78% occurring once. This TCR derives from a woman aged 55-70 years with acute or convalescent COVID-19. The chain couples TRBV24-1 to TRBJ2-2; 7 bases map to TRBD2. The source material was peripheral blood. CDR3 amino acids: CATSLRGFGELFF. CDR3 DNA: TGTGCCACCAGTTTGCGGGGGTTCGGGGAGCTGTTTTTT.